This TCR beta chain was recovered during a study of cytomegalovirus exposure and HLA in healthy donors. Amplification used 60 Vbeta primers and 13 Jbeta primers. Measured with immunoSEQ multiplex PCR; TCRdb has only the in-frame clones, and not every one. Of some 140,000 clones in the sample, 60% to 85% were seen once. The CDR3 is 16 residues long. Trimming stripped 2 bases from V and 1 base from J, with 14 bases between. The germline V gene encodes CDR1 KGHSH and CDR2 LQKENI. This chain uses TRBV18 with TRBJ1-1; D possibly corresponds to TRBD1 (5 bases). This TCR was recovered from a male donor in good health and CMV-seropositive. The specimen sequenced was PBMCs. The CDR3 sequence: CASSPKLPDKNTEAFF. Here the CDR3 DNA reads TGTGCCAGCTCACCAAAGCTTCCGGACAAGAACACTGAAGCTTTCTTT.